These 7 T cell receptor beta chains originate from one sample sequenced in a study of healthy donors' naive CD4 and CD8 T cells. Starting from 500 ng of total RNA, TCR libraries were made with linear amplification. TCRdb independently ran MiXCR on the reads; one entry per CDR3 protein. This sample has about 180,000 distinct CDR3 sequences, with about four fifths found just once. The specimen sequenced was naive CD4+ and CD8+ T cells sorted from blood, pooled from several donors. Receptors were obtained from a pool of human donors in good health; the sample pools cells from several healthy donors.

This clonotype has only a few counts. J is TRBJ2-1 and V is TRBV19, with a tentative D call TRBD2 (6 bases). Looked up from germline, CDR1 is LNHDA and CDR2 is SQIVND (reference sequence). V was cut by 5 bases and J by 9 bases, with 11 bases left in between. The CDR3 extends over 12 amino acids. The CDR3, as DNA: TGTGCCAGTAGTGGGGACTTTGTTGAGCAGTTCTTC. Residues: CASSGDFVEQFF.

The rearrangement uses TRBV6-5 and TRBJ2-5; unclear D gene. The CDR3 covers 11 residues. V was clipped by 3 bases and J by 6 bases, with 5 bases between them. The germline gives CDR1 MNHEY, CDR2 SVGAGI. CDR3 residues: CASSYAKTQYF. The CDR3 coding sequence is TGTGCCAGCAGTTATGCAAAGACCCAGTACTTC.

This clonotype was observed a few times. This chain uses TRBV19 with TRBJ1-1; D remains unclear. The CDR3 extends over 14 amino acids. V lost 5 bases and J lost 1, with 11 bases in between. CDR1 is LNHDA and CDR2 is SQIVND in the germline V gene (reference sequence). The CDR3 nucleotides read TGTGCCAGTAGTGTGTCCCGGGGGAACACTGAAGCTTTCTTT. Encoded protein: CASSVSRGNTEAFF. The full variable domain, with the rest looked up from reference TRBV19 and TRBJ1-1, is DGGITQSPKYLFRKEGQNVTLSCEQNLNHDAMYWYRQDPGQGLRLIYYSQIVNDFQKGDIAEGYSVSREKKESFPLTVTSAQKNPTAFYLCASSVSRGNTEAFFGQGTRLTVV.

CDR3 nucleotide sequence: TGTGCCACCCGAGGCGGAACTAGCTCCTACAATGAGCAGTTCTTC. This sequence encodes CATRGGTSSYNEQFF. The gene calls are TRBV10-3 and TRBJ2-1; a possible D gene is TRBD2 (5 bases). CDR3 length equals 15 residues. Per germline, CDR1 ENHRY and CDR2 SYGVKD. The V end was cut by 10 bases, the J end by 0 bases, with 16 bases between.

V gene TRBV27 combines with J gene TRBJ2-7; D possibly corresponds to TRBD2 (6 bases). The ends were cut back, 3 bases at V and 6 bases at J, with 18 bases in the middle. This CDR3 comprises 15 residues. Germline assignment: CDR1 MNHEY and CDR2 SMNVEV (reference sequence). The CDR3 protein is CASSFTGTPVGEQYF. The CDR3, as DNA: TGTGCCAGCAGTTTTACCGGGACTCCGGTAGGCGAGCAGTACTTC.

The rearrangement uses TRBV5-1 and TRBJ2-7; D may be TRBD1 (5 bases). V gave up 5 bases and J gave up 0 bases, with 15 bases separating them. The CDR3 extends over 15 amino acids. Germline CDR1 is SGHRS and CDR2 is YFSETQ. CDR3 in amino acids: CASRFQGLTSYEQYF. DNA for the CDR3: TGCGCCAGCAGGTTTCAGGGTTTAACCTCCTACGAGCAGTACTTC.

This rearrangement joins TRBV6-5 to TRBJ2-7; D ambiguous. V was trimmed by 0 bases and J by 4 bases, leaving 10 bases between them. This CDR3 contains 14 residues. Germline V gives CDR1 MNHEY, CDR2 SVGAGI. CDR3 loop: CASSYSSSHYEQYF. The CDR3 coding sequence is TGTGCCAGCAGTTACTCGTCGTCCCATTACGAGCAGTACTTC.